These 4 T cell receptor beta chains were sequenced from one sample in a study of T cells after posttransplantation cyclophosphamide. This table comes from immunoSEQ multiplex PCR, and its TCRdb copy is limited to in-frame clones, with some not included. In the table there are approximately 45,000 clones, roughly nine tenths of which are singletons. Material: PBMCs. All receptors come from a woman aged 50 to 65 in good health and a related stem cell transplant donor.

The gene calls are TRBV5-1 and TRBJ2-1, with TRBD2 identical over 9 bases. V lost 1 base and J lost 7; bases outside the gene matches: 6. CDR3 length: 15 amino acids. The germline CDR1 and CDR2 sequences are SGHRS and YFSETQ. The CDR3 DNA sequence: TGCGCCAGCAGCTTGTCCGGGACTAGCTGGAATGAGCAGTTCTTC. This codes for CASSLSGTSWNEQFF.

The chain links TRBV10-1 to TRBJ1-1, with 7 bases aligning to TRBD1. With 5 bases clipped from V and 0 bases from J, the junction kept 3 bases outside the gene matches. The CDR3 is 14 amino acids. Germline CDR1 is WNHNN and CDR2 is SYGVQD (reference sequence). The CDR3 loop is CASSKDRVNTEAFF. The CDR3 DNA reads TGCGCCAGCAGTAAAGACAGGGTGAACACTGAAGCTTTCTTT.

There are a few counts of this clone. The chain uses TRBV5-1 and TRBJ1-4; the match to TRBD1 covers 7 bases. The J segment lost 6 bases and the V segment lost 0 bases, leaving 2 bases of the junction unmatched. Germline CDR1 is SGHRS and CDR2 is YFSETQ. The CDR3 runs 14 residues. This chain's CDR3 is CASSLVQGDEKLFF. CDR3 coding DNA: TGCGCCAGCAGCTTGGTTCAGGGGGATGAAAAACTGTTTTTT.

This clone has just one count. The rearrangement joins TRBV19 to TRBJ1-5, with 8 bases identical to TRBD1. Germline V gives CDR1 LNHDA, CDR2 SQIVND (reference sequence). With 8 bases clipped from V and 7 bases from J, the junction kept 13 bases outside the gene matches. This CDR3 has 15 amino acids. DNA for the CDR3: TGTGCCAGTGACCTGGACAGGGCAGTGGGGCAGCCCCAGCATTTT. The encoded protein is CASDLDRAVGQPQHF. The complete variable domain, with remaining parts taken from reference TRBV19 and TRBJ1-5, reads DGGITQSPKYLFRKEGQNVTLSCEQNLNHDAMYWYRQDPGQGLRLIYYSQIVNDFQKGDIAEGYSVSREKKESFPLTVTSAQKNPTAFYLCASDLDRAVGQPQHFGDGTRLSIL.